A selection of T cell receptor beta chains follows, all from one sample in a study of T cells after yellow fever vaccination. TCRdb itself ran the 5' RACE reads through MiXCR, one entry per CDR3 protein. The table includes hundreds of thousands of distinct CDR3 sequences, roughly 8.6% detected once. This sample comprised PBMCs, obtained 35 to 50 days after the first yellow fever vaccination. Receptors were obtained from a man between 18 and 35 years old who received the YFV17D yellow fever vaccine. The conserved cysteine and the conserved F or W are not part of the CDR3 here. A D gene is named only where the DNA matches it firmly.

CDR3aa,j_gene,v_gene,d_gene
ASSLGDRYNSPLH,TRBJ1-6,TRBV5-1,TRBD1
ASSLTEVADTQY,TRBJ2-3,TRBV7-2,NA
ASSLRFRDGYT,TRBJ1-2,TRBV27,NA
SYAPLYLADTDTQY,TRBJ2-3,TRBV20-1,TRBD2
ASSQSGQGNSPLH,TRBJ1-6,TRBV4-1,TRBD1
ASSLGVSGQVSEEQY,TRBJ2-7,TRBV5-1,TRBD1
AARLGQAPAYEQY,TRBJ2-7,TRBV6-1,TRBD1
ASSELAFFPF,TRBJ2-1,TRBV6-1,NA
ASSPYRGGSTDTQY,TRBJ2-3,TRBV28,NA
ASSLVVRQNTEAF,TRBJ1-1,TRBV5-4,NA
ASSLGRVAPQH,TRBJ1-5,TRBV12-3/TRBV12-4,NA
ASSLVRNGNTEAF,TRBJ1-1,TRBV5-6,NA
ASIRQGQGTDTQY,TRBJ2-3,TRBV2,TRBD1
ASSQESGTVNTEAF,TRBJ1-1,TRBV4-1,NA
ASISGQGARDTQY,TRBJ2-3,TRBV7-8,TRBD1
ASSLPGVQGDTQY,TRBJ2-3,TRBV7-9,NA
ASSLEERQRRNTEAF,TRBJ1-1,TRBV5-6,NA
ASSFFAGAANEQF,TRBJ2-1,TRBV5-1,NA
ASKPAGNYNSPLH,TRBJ1-6,TRBV12-3/TRBV12-4,NA
SAEDPTFGVWYSNQPQH,TRBJ1-5,TRBV20-1,NA
ASSVATGGAMDTQY,TRBJ2-3,TRBV9,TRBD1